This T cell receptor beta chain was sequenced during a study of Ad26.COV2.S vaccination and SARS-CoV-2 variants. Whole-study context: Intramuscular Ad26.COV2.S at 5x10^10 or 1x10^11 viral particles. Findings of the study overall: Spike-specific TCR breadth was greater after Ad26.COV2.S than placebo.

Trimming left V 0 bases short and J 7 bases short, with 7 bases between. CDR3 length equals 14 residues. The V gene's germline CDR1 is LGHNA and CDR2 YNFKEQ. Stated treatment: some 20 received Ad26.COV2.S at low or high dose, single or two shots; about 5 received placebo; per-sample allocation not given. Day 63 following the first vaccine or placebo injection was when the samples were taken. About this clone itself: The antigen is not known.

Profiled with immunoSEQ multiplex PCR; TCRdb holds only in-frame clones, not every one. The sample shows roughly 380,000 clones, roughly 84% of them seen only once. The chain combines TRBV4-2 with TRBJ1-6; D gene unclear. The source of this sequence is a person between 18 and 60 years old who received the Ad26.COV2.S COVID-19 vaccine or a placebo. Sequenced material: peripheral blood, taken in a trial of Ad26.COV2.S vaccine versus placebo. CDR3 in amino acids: CASSQDRENSPLHF. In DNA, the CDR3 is TGTGCCAGCAGCCAAGATAGGGAAAATTCACCCCTCCACTTT.